The clone carrying this T cell receptor beta chain showed up just a few times. Its antigen is not identified. This record belongs to a study of beta chain features in type 1 diabetes. Overall study: The patient and healthy donor groups were comparable for age, gender and cell yields. Findings and limits, study-wide: Patients with Type 1 diabetes showed moderately but significantly shorter TCRB CDR3s in all four CD4+ subsets. More deletions and fewer insertions at VDJ junctions were seen in type 1 diabetes patients.

Since all of the isolated RNA was reverse transcribed, expressed TCRB transcripts were what got sequenced. Clones were read by immunoSEQ multiplex PCR, and TCRdb kept only the in-frame ones, dropping some. The data show a few hundred thousand clones, with approximately 13% seen just once and over 0.014% held by the top ten. The CDR3 runs to 14 residues. CDR1 is MNHNS and CDR2 is SASEGT in the germline V gene. V was trimmed by 7 bases and J by 0 bases, leaving 9 bases between them. The gene calls are TRBV6-1 and TRBJ1-4, with D possibly TRBD1 on 6 matching bases. Sequenced: naive CD4+ T cells from blood. This sequence originates from a young woman with type 1 diabetes. CDR3 DNA sequence: TGTGCCAGCACCTCAGGGGCAACTAATGAAAAACTGTTTTTT. Protein sequence: CASTSGATNEKLFF.